This T cell receptor beta chain was sequenced during a study of T cells after yellow fever vaccination. V lost 0 bases, J lost 6 bases, and 9 bases lay in between. The CDR3 contains 12 residues. CDR1 and CDR2 (germline): SQVTM, ANQGSEA. Via MiXCR, TCRdb re-called the 5' RACE reads, giving one row per CDR3 protein. The sample has hundreds of thousands of distinct CDR3 sequences; 19% are singletons. The sequence came from a man aged 30-40 years who received the YFV17D yellow fever vaccine. Sequences were derived from PBMCs, sampled 15 days after the yellow fever booster vaccination. The chain combines TRBV29-1 with TRBJ2-7; tentatively, D is TRBD1 (7 bases). The CDR3 region has the DNA TGCAGCGTTGAAGACAGGGGGGCCGAGCAGTACTTC. Translation gives CSVEDRGAEQYF.